Each of the 14 T cell receptor beta chains below was sequenced from the same sample in a study of neurological immune-mediated disorders. Using its own MiXCR run on the 5' RACE reads, TCRdb lists one record per CDR3 protein. The table lists roughly 59,000 distinct CDR3 sequences, 5.2% of them singletons. Sequencing was carried out using PBMCs. These receptors all stem from a human donor with multiple sclerosis. The donor label of this sample is uncertain.

This chain uses TRBV3-1 with TRBJ1-3, with no clear D. Germline lookup yields CDR1 LGHDT and CDR2 YNNKEL (reference sequence). Between the trimmed V and J ends, which lost 4 bases and 0 bases, there was a span of 13 bases. The length of the CDR3 is 16 residues. The CDR3 region is CASSLYLQLSGNTIYF. The CDR3 region has the DNA TGTGCCAGCAGCCTTTATCTACAGCTCTCTGGAAACACCATATATTTT.

This clonotype has ten or more counts. The chain carries TRBV7-9 and TRBJ1-1; D gene unclear. Germline CDR1 and CDR2: SEHNR and FQNEAQ (reference sequence). There are 12 residues in the CDR3. V was trimmed by 5 bases and J by 6 bases, leaving 10 bases between them. The CDR3 sequence: CASSLKVPEAFF. The CDR3 DNA reads as TGTGCCAGCAGCCTAAAAGTTCCTGAAGCTTTCTTT.

This clonotype was picked up many times. This chain links TRBV4-2 with TRBJ1-5, with TRBD1 matching over 7 bases. V lost 4 bases to trimming and J lost 3 bases; unmatched junction nucleotides: 6. Germline CDR1 and CDR2: LGHNA and YNFKEQ. This CDR3 spans 15 amino acids. The CDR3 here is CASSRMTGNNQPQHF. The CDR3, as DNA: TGTGCCAGCAGCCGGATGACAGGGAACAATCAGCCCCAGCATTTT.

This clonotype was seen ten or more times. V usage is TRBV5-1 and J usage is TRBJ2-1; the D gene is possibly TRBD2 (5 bases). CDR3 length equals 16 residues. The germline gives CDR1 SGHRS, CDR2 YFSETQ. V shed 0 bases and J shed 0 bases, with 10 bases lying between them. In DNA, the CDR3 is TGCGCCAGCAGCTTGGGAGGGAGCCTCTCCTACAATGAGCAGTTCTTC. Translating it yields CASSLGGSLSYNEQFF. The full variable domain, completed using reference TRBV5-1 and TRBJ2-1, is KAGVTQTPRYLIKTRGQQVTLSCSPISGHRSVSWYQQTPGQGLQFLFEYFSETQRNKGNFPGRFSGRQFSNSRSEMNVSTLELGDSALYLCASSLGGSLSYNEQFFGPGTRLTVL.

The rearrangement uses TRBV4-1 and TRBJ1-6; TRBD1 agrees at 11 bases. CDR1 is MGHRA and CDR2 is YSYEKL in the germline V gene. This CDR3 is built from 16 residues. V lost 1 base, J lost 7 bases, and 3 bases stayed unmatched. The CDR3 coding sequence is TGCGCCAGCAGCCAAGGGGACAGGGGGAGGAATTCACCCCTCCACTTT. Its translation: CASSQGDRGRNSPLHF.

In its sample, this clonotype was seen many times. The chain uses TRBV5-1 and TRBJ1-2; D gene uncertain. Trimming took 0 bases from V and 4 from J, leaving 10 bases between them. This CDR3 region has 14 residues. CDR1 is SGHRS, CDR2 YFSETQ, per germline. This chain's CDR3 is CASSLDSQTYGYTF. The DNA of the CDR3 is TGCGCCAGCAGCTTGGACTCCCAGACCTATGGCTACACCTTC.

As DNA, the CDR3 is TGCAGTGCGGTAGGGGAGACCCAGTACTTC. It specifies CSAVGETQYF. The J gene is TRBJ2-5, the V gene TRBV20-1; unclear D gene. From germline, CDR1 is DFQATT and CDR2 SNEGSKA (reference sequence). CDR3 length: 10 amino acids. The germline V and J ends were trimmed by 6 bases and 5 bases, with 7 bases remaining between them.

This clonotype was detected ten times or more. The chain uses TRBV5-1 and TRBJ1-1, with D tentatively TRBD1 (5 bases). The CDR3 covers 13 residues. Trimming removed 5 bases from V and 4 bases from J, with 12 bases in between. Germline assignment: CDR1 SGHRS and CDR2 YFSETQ. For the CDR3, the DNA is TGCGCCAGCAGGGGTCACGGGGGCACTGAAGCTTTCTTT. It codes for CASRGHGGTEAFF.

This clonotype was recorded at least ten times. The chain combines TRBV20-1 with TRBJ1-2, with D possibly TRBD1 on 5 matching bases. V lost 3 bases and J 0 bases, leaving 20 bases between the germline ends. Germline CDR1 reads DFQATT; CDR2 reads SNEGSKA (reference sequence). The length of the CDR3 is 17 residues. The CDR3 DNA follows: TGCAGTGCTAGCGGGACTGAAGTTAGTACCTCTAACTATGGCTACACCTTC. This gives the protein CSASGTEVSTSNYGYTF.

This clonotype was recorded at least ten times. The rearrangement links TRBV20-1 to TRBJ2-3; 8 bases match TRBD2. The CDR3 spans 15 residues. The V and J ends lost 0 bases and 3 bases, in that order; junction bases with no gene match: 5. The germline V gene has CDR1 DFQATT and CDR2 SNEGSKA (reference sequence). CDR3 DNA: TGCAGTGCTAGAGATAGCGGGGCGTGGACAGATACGCAGTATTTT. Protein product: CSARDSGAWTDTQYF.

This clonotype was picked up many times. The chain carries TRBV20-1 and TRBJ2-7, with D hard to call. This CDR3 comprises 10 residues. Germline V CDR1 and CDR2: DFQATT, SNEGSKA (reference sequence). Trimming left V 5 bases short and J 6 bases short, with 8 bases between. Here the CDR3 reads CSALWTEQYF. The CDR3, as DNA: TGCAGTGCTTTGTGGACCGAGCAGTACTTC.

In its sample, this clonotype was seen many times. The chain couples TRBV7-9 to TRBJ2-7; the match to TRBD2 covers 11 bases. V lost 4 bases and J lost 3; bases outside the gene matches: 2. This CDR3 is 14 amino acids long. Germline assignment: CDR1 SEHNR and CDR2 FQNEAQ (reference sequence). CDR3 residues: CASSSLAGGYEQYF. CDR3 in DNA: TGTGCCAGCAGCTCTCTAGCGGGGGGCTACGAGCAGTACTTC.

This clonotype was found many times. This chain joins TRBV7-2 and TRBJ2-7; TRBD1 aligns across 7 bases. This CDR3 is 13 amino acids long. Per germline, CDR1 SGHTA and CDR2 FQGNSA. V lost 5 bases to trimming and J lost 1 base; unmatched junction nucleotides: 2. Here the CDR3 DNA reads TGTGCCAGCAGCGTCAGGGGGTCCTACGAGCAGTACTTC. Translating gives CASSVRGSYEQYF.

This clonotype was observed a handful of times. The chain couples TRBV6-5 to TRBJ2-7; D not certain. This CDR3 has 12 amino acids. Germline CDR1 MNHEY, CDR2 SVGAGI. V gave up 5 bases and J gave up 2 bases, with 7 bases separating them. The CDR3, as DNA: TGTGCCAGCAGTAACCGGGCCTACGAGCAGTACTTC. This sequence encodes CASSNRAYEQYF.